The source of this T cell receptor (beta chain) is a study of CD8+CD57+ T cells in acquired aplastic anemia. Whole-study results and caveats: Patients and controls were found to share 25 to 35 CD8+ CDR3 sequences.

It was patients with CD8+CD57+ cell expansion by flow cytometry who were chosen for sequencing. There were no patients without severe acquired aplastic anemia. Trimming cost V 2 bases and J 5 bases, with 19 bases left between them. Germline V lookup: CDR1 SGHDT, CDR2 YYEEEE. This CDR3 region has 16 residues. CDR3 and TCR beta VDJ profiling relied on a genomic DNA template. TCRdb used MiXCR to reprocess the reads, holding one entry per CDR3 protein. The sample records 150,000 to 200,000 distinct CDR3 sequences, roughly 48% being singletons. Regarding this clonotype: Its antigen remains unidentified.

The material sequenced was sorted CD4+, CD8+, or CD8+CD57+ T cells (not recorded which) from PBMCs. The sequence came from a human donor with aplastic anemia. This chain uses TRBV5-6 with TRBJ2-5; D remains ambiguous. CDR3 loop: CASSLPQLSAYETQYF. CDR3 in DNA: TGTGCCAGCAGCTTACCCCAGCTATCTGCGTATGAGACCCAGTACTTC.